What follows is one T cell receptor beta chain and its context. Its antigen is as yet unknown. This sample was taken from a study of cytomegalovirus exposure and HLA in healthy donors. Study-level information: Caucasian-associated ancestry cluster membership applied to less than 85% of around 400 genotyped donors. General study findings and limits: Looking again later, the authors saw that most CMV-associated TCR beta chains seemed HLA-restricted. Investigators reported 164 TCR beta chains as tied to cytomegalovirus.

V lost 4 bases and J lost 6; bases outside the gene matches: 6. The CDR3 length is 16 residues. Germline CDR1 SGHNT, CDR2 YYREEE (reference sequence). Unrecorded immune exposures were likely, despite nominal health at sampling. Primers for the PCR totalled 60 Vbeta and 13 Jbeta. Profiled with immunoSEQ multiplex PCR; TCRdb holds only in-frame clones, not every one. The sample carries roughly 180,000 clones, more than 70% recorded once. Sequencing was carried out using PBMCs. The gene calls are TRBV5-4 and TRBJ2-1, with TRBD2 matching over 14 bases. The clonotype originates from a girl between 10 and 17 years old in good health and CMV-seropositive. The CDR3 DNA is TGTGCCAGCAGCGCCGGGACTAGCGGGAGAATCAATGAGCAGTTCTTC. Protein: CASSAGTSGRINEQFF.